This TCR beta chain appears in the sequencing data of a study of immune evolution from preneoplasia to lung adenocarcinoma (dated by TCRdb to the early 2020s). Regarding the study in general: HLA loss of heterozygosity was seen in roughly 7%, 15% and 33% of AIS, MIA and ADC lesions, and in no AAH lesions. The sample size was set by how many specimens were available, not by a prior power calculation. The immune data were integrated with whole exome sequencing and methylation data from the same cohort of nodules. A total of 40 to 60 patients contributed TCR sequencing data. Class I HLA alleles were inferred from exome data with POLYSOLVER, and allele-specific HLA loss was detected with LOHHLA. Immune contexture across lung adenocarcinoma precursors and invasive adenocarcinoma was profiled using immune gene expression, TCR sequencing and multiplex immunofluorescence. The overall cohort was made up of around 50 patients with pulmonary nodules who had surgical resection. Resected precursor lesions (AAH, AIS, MIA) and invasive adenocarcinomas were compared against paired morphologically normal lung tissue. It was reported in the study that more than 85 samples were used for TCR sequencing.

Between the mid-2010s and the late 2010s, the patients underwent resection in either Japan or China. The histologic diagnosis of each case was independently confirmed on H&E slides by two lung cancer pathologists. To enrich premalignant or tumor cells for nucleic acid extraction, macro-dissection was performed after pathologic assessment. The AllPrep DNA/RNA FFPE Kit was used to isolate DNA from FFPE tissue. The sample holds many counts of this clone. The antigen this receptor binds is unknown. Base qualities are not recorded, but no much larger clone differs from it by a single base. The immunoSEQ hsTCRbeta Kit was used to sequence TCR beta CDR3 regions from DNA. Per the source publication's procedure: The ImmunoSEQ Analyzer was used to analyse the TCR sequencing data. T cell clonality was defined as 1 minus Pielou's evenness computed on productive rearrangements. To measure T cell diversity, the inverse Simpson index was applied to productive templates. T cell density was defined as TCR beta template counts normalized to usable DNA, with usable DNA estimated by amplification and sequencing of housekeeping genes. Two-sided Kruskal-Wallis tests were used to compare TCR metrics between histologic stages. What TCRdb holds here is the immuneACCESS table cut down to in-frame rearrangements. Part of the clones is not present; checked against another copy, under half of the missing clones reflect an unresolved V gene, and the others are unexplained. V and J calls and clone size are copied from that table; D and trimming were computed from the DNA. The sample records over 30,000 clones, 74% of which are singletons. Around 6.1% of the sample is taken by the ten largest.

Overall results and qualifications from the work: Normal lung showed the highest clonality, whereas later-stage lesions appeared to have higher T cell density and diversity but lower clonality. The highest T cell clonality was observed in KRAS-mutant nodules compared with EGFR-mutant or double wild-type lesions. Because all patients came from Japan and China, whether the findings apply to Western populations was uncertain. Top T cell clone frequencies were highest in normal lung and appeared to decrease progressively from AAH through AIS, MIA and invasive adenocarcinoma. Findings were based on association rather than direct causation; larger cohorts with long-term follow-up and longitudinal biopsies were deemed needed.

V loses 1 base of germline sequence and J loses 4 bases, and the interval between the two ends is 7 bases. The germline V gene supplies CDR1 SNHLY and CDR2 FYNNEI. Inclusive of the bounding cysteine and phenylalanine, the CDR3 is 13 residues long. CDR3 DNA is the only sequence kept; it has 39 bases, read in frame from the first base. The source is a person in their sixties with lung adenocarcinoma. Sequenced material: FFPE invasive lung adenocarcinoma tissue. The cell subset or site label on this specimen signifies: frankly invasive lung adenocarcinoma (ADC). The chain is encoded by TRBV2 joined to TRBJ1-1; the D gene assignment is ambiguous. CDR3 loop: CASSEGPGTEAFF. The DNA sequence follows: TGTGCCAGCAGTGAAGGGCCGGGCACTGAAGCTTTCTTT.